This is a list of T cell receptor beta chains from one sample in a study of T cell responses to AZD1222 COVID-19 vaccine. Libraries were prepared by immunoSEQ multiplex PCR; TCRdb keeps only in-frame clonotypes and omits some of them. Found here are about 120,000 clones, approximately 93% of them singletons; the top ten hold roughly 4.5%. The source material was peripheral blood, sampled on day 0 of AZD1222 vaccination. All receptors derive from an adult in good health. Both conserved end residues are part of each CDR3. A D gene is named only where the DNA matches it firmly. Only part of the rows carry a size: once, few, many, or a class if the clone is expanded.

clone size	D gene	V gene	J gene	CDR3 protein	CDR3 DNA
once	-	TRBV7-6	TRBJ2-7	CASSLGGWKGSDEQYF	TGTGCCAGCAGCTTAGGTGGGTGGAAGGGATCGGACGAGCAGTACTTC
-	TRBD2	TRBV28	TRBJ2-1	CASSPSGGASYNEQFF	TGTGCCAGCAGTCCTAGCGGGGGGGCCTCCTACAATGAGCAGTTCTTC
few	-	TRBV28	TRBJ1-2	CASSGTVYGYTF	TGTGCCAGCAGTGGGACGGTCTATGGCTACACCTTC
few	-	TRBV27	TRBJ1-3	CASSSGNTIYF	TGTGCCAGCAGCTCTGGAAACACCATATATTTT
-	-	TRBV7-6	TRBJ1-3	CASSRGGSGNTIYF	TGTGCCAGCAGCCGAGGGGGCTCTGGAAACACCATATATTTT
-	-	TRBV7-8	TRBJ1-6	CASSSRVYNSPLHF	TGTGCCAGCAGCTCCAGGGTCTATAATTCACCCCTCCACTTT
-	TRBD2	TRBV7-6	TRBJ2-3	CASSRGGTSADTQYF	TGTGCCAGCAGCCGCGGGGGGACCTCAGCAGATACGCAGTATTTT
-	TRBD1	TRBV28	TRBJ1-6	CASSKPTGTGGFTLHF	TGTGCCAGCTCCAAACCCACCGGGACAGGGGGGTTCACCCTCCACTTT
once	-	TRBV2	TRBJ1-5	CASSGEGQSNQPQHF	TGTGCCAGCAGTGGAGAAGGGCAGTCTAATCAGCCCCAGCATTTT
-	-	TRBV9	TRBJ1-3	CASSDGESGNTIYF	TGTGCCAGCAGCGACGGGGAATCTGGAAACACCATATATTTT
-	-	TRBV18	TRBJ1-2	CASSRGQGSGYTF	TGTGCCAGCTCACGGGGGCAGGGGAGTGGCTACACCTTC
-	-	TRBV5-4	TRBJ2-2	CASSLDITGELFF	TGTGCCAGCAGCTTGGACATCACCGGGGAGCTGTTTTTT
few	TRBD2	TRBV19	TRBJ2-3	CASSPTLAGGRDTQYF	TGTGCCAGTAGTCCGACTCTAGCGGGGGGCAGGGATACGCAGTATTTT
once	-	TRBV11-2	TRBJ2-1	CASSPKLDSYNEQFF	TGTGCCAGCAGCCCGAAGCTTGATTCCTACAATGAGCAGTTCTTC
-	TRBD1	TRBV2	TRBJ1-1	CASSEDRGYEAFF	TGTGCCAGCAGTGAGGACAGGGGATATGAAGCTTTCTTT
-	-	TRBV30	TRBJ1-5	CAWGGNSNQPQHF	TGTGCCTGGGGTGGGAATAGCAATCAGCCCCAGCATTTT
-	TRBD2	TRBV6-6	TRBJ2-7	CASTISGGASYEQYF	TGTGCCAGCACCATCAGCGGGGGGGCATCCTACGAGCAGTACTTC
-	-	TRBV19	TRBJ2-7	CASSIGGLYEQYF	TGTGCCAGTAGTATCGGGGGGCTCTACGAGCAGTACTTC
once	-	TRBV4-3	TRBJ2-7	CASSQFSSYEQYF	TGCGCCAGCAGCCAGTTTAGCTCCTACGAGCAGTACTTC
-	-	TRBV5-8	TRBJ2-1	CASLVHRGLRGGYNEQFF	TGTGCCAGCCTCGTCCACCGGGGATTGAGGGGTGGTTACAATGAGCAGTTCTTC
-	TRBD1	TRBV12-3/TRBV12-4	TRBJ1-1	CASSGQVTEAFF	TGTGCCAGCAGTGGACAGGTTACTGAAGCTTTCTTT
-	-	TRBV7-9	TRBJ2-2	CASSLEVDPTQTGELFF	TGTGCCAGCAGCCTAGAGGTAGACCCAACCCAAACCGGGGAGCTGTTTTTT
once	TRBD1	TRBV10-2	TRBJ2-7	CASSRTGDSYEQYF	TGCGCCAGCAGCAGGACAGGGGACTCCTACGAGCAGTACTTC
once	TRBD2	TRBV11-2	TRBJ2-2	CASSPHGGGGTGELFF	TGTGCCAGCAGCCCCCATGGGGGGGGTGGAACCGGGGAGCTGTTTTTT
-	TRBD1	TRBV10-3	TRBJ1-2	CAISEDGTATNYGYTF	TGTGCCATCAGTGAGGATGGGACAGCTACTAACTATGGCTACACCTTC
-	-	TRBV5-4	TRBJ1-1	CASSSRDRNTEAFF	TGTGCCAGCAGCAGTCGGGACCGGAACACTGAAGCTTTCTTT
once	-	TRBV24-1	TRBJ2-3	CATTAGAASTDTQYF	TGTGCCACCACGGCCGGGGCAGCTAGCACAGATACGCAGTATTTT
-	-	TRBV4-2	TRBJ2-7	CASSQVAQGLGEQYF	TGTGCCAGCAGCCAAGTGGCTCAGGGATTAGGCGAGCAGTACTTC
-	-	TRBV6-1	TRBJ2-1	CASSAGHDEQFF	TGTGCCAGCAGTGCAGGTCACGATGAGCAGTTCTTC
-	-	TRBV3-1/TRBV3-2	TRBJ1-5	CASSHRQTSNQPQHF	TGTGCCAGCAGCCACCGCCAAACCAGCAATCAGCCCCAGCATTTT
-	-	TRBV19	TRBJ1-5	CASSRSSGQPTLRNQPQHF	TGTGCCAGTAGTCGTTCCTCGGGACAACCTACCCTCCGCAATCAGCCCCAGCATTTT
-	-	TRBV10-3	TRBJ1-3	CAISESPSGNTIYF	TGTGCCATCAGTGAGTCTCCTAGCGGAAACACCATATATTTT
once	TRBD2	TRBV2	TRBJ2-1	CASRGTSGYNEQFF	TGTGCCAGCCGCGGGACTAGCGGTTACAATGAGCAGTTCTTC